This TCR beta chain was captured in a study of regulatory T cells in long-lasting Graves disease. The time point: newly diagnosed GD, antithyroid drugs for less than 3 months. With RNA extracted from PBMCs as input, the TCR library was made. Building of the TCR beta libraries involved iRepertoire HTBI primers and Arm-PCR of CDR3 regions. One entry per CDR3 protein, called by TCRdb with MiXCR from the multiplex PCR reads. The table records roughly 500,000 distinct CDR3 sequences, less than 15% of them present only once. This CDR3 has 13 residues. V lost 7 bases to trimming and J lost 2 bases, with 10 bases between them. This clonotype was counted at least ten times. The same specimen was also included in a second study, on T cells in Graves' hyperthyroidism and ophthalmopathy. That paper notes: TCR CDR3 regions were first amplified by RT-PCR with HTBI primers.

The clonotype comes from a man aged 30-40 years with Graves disease. The chain employs TRBV12-3 or TRBV12-4 and TRBJ2-3; D is perhaps TRBD2 (6 bases). Here the sequenced sample was peripheral blood mononuclear cells (PBMCs), taken at new diagnosis, from a patient treated with antithyroid drugs. The CDR3 DNA reads as TGTGCCAGCACCCGGGACTTCACAGATACGCAGTATTTT. This gives the protein CASTRDFTDTQYF.